A single sample gave rise to the 26 T cell receptor beta chains below, sequenced in a study of blood T cells in healthy people across ages. It was with a sample-barcoded 5' primer and a J-beta primer mix that a second PCR of about 6 to 12 cycles was run. TCRdb used MiXCR to reprocess the 5' RACE reads, holding one entry per CDR3 protein. The data show more than 1.4 million distinct CDR3 sequences, with roughly 40% seen just once and 7% to 9% held by the top ten. Sequencing input: blood. All receptors derive from a woman aged 18-29 years in good health.

This clonotype has just a few counts. The rearrangement joins TRBV4-1 to TRBJ2-3; D remains unclear. The germline V gene encodes CDR1 MGHRA and CDR2 YSYEKL. The CDR3 extends over 15 amino acids. The V end was cut by 2 bases, the J end by 6 bases, with 15 bases between. DNA of the CDR3: TGCGCCAGCAGCCAAAGGCCCGACTCGTCCGATACGCAGTATTTT. Its translation: CASSQRPDSSDTQYF.

This rearrangement joins TRBV6-2 or TRBV6-3 to TRBJ1-2, with 12 bases matching TRBD1. After removal of 4 bases from V and 6 bases from J, the junction contained 3 bases not matched to a gene. Looked up from germline, CDR1 is MNHEY and CDR2 is SVGEGT. The CDR3 is 14 amino acids. The CDR3 region has the DNA TGTGCCAGCAGTTGGGGACAGGGGGCGCATGGCTACACCTTC. Translation: CASSWGQGAHGYTF.

The V gene is TRBV5-1, the J gene TRBJ2-5, with 10 bases that match TRBD2. The CDR3 runs to 18 residues. Germline-derived CDR1 and CDR2 are SGHRS and YFSETQ. Trimming took 0 bases from V and 2 from J; bases not matched to a gene: 10. The CDR3 loop reads CASSLEPSGGHKQETQYF. CDR3 nucleotide sequence: TGCGCCAGCAGCTTGGAGCCTAGCGGGGGCCATAAACAAGAGACCCAGTACTTC.

This chain joins TRBV3-1 and TRBJ1-1; D is unclear. Germline loops: CDR1 LGHDT, CDR2 YNNKEL (reference sequence). The CDR3 spans 13 residues. With 3 bases removed from V and 6 bases from J, the gap between germline ends came to 11 bases. The CDR3 sequence: CASSHLEGSEAFF. CDR3 nucleotides: TGTGCCAGCAGCCACCTCGAAGGGTCTGAAGCTTTCTTT.

In this sample, this clonotype turned up once. The genes are TRBV6-7 and TRBJ2-4; D remains ambiguous. TRBV6-7 is an ORF; its function is uncertain. The CDR3 runs 11 residues. The V gene lost 2 bases and the J gene lost 13 bases, with 9 bases spanning the gap. The DNA for the CDR3 is TGTGCCAGCAGTTACGGGTTTGGGCAGTACTTC. It yields the protein CASSYGFGQYF.

The chain employs TRBV2 and TRBJ2-3; 8 bases are a match to TRBD2. Germline V gene lookup returns CDR1 SNHLY and CDR2 FYNNEI. The CDR3 is made up of 17 amino acids. After removal of 3 bases from V and 0 bases from J, the junction contained 8 bases not matched to a gene. The DNA of the CDR3 is TGTGCCAGCAGTGACACCTTAGCGGGGCCAAGCACAGATACGCAGTATTTT. This codes for CASSDTLAGPSTDTQYF.

The CDR3 spells CASSQGSGSRDEQYF. In DNA form, the CDR3 reads TGCGCCAGCAGCCAAGGGAGCGGGAGTAGGGATGAGCAGTACTTC. The chain is built from TRBV4-1 and TRBJ2-5; 8 nucleotides align to TRBD2. Germline V gives CDR1 MGHRA, CDR2 YSYEKL. V gave up 1 base and J gave up 11 bases; unmatched junction bases: 12. The CDR3 contains 15 residues.

This clonotype came up many times. The chain combines TRBV5-1 with TRBJ2-5; TRBD2 matches 9 bases. Germline CDR1 reads SGHRS; CDR2 reads YFSETQ. CDR3 length: 14 amino acids. The J segment lost 7 bases and the V segment lost 0 bases, leaving 4 bases of the junction unmatched. CDR3 protein: CASSLDAGGGTQYF. DNA of the CDR3: TGCGCCAGCAGCTTGGACGCGGGAGGGGGGACCCAGTACTTC.

The chain links TRBV27 to TRBJ2-1, with TRBD1 matching 9 bases. Germline V gene data show CDR1 as MNHEY and CDR2 as SMNVEV (reference sequence). V was pared by 4 bases and J by 2 bases, with 6 bases of the junction left unmatched. The CDR3 spans 16 residues. In nucleotides, the CDR3 is TGTGCCAGCAGTTCCACACAGGGGGCGGCCTACAATGAGCAGTTCTTC. This translates into CASSSTQGAAYNEQFF.

V usage is TRBV6-1 and J usage is TRBJ2-7, with 9 nucleotides matching TRBD1. The V gene end was trimmed by 8 bases and the J gene end by 7 bases; junction bases not matched to a gene: 12. The CDR3 has 14 residues. Per germline, CDR1 MNHNS and CDR2 SASEGT. DNA for the CDR3: TGTGCCAGCCCCCGAGGCGGACAGGGGTCAGAGCAGTACTTC. Protein product: CASPRGGQGSEQYF.

This clonotype occurred a few times. This chain uses TRBV27 with TRBJ2-2, with D perhaps TRBD2 (6 bases). Germline lookup yields CDR1 MNHEY and CDR2 SMNVEV (reference sequence). V was clipped by 2 bases and J by 2 bases, with 12 bases between them. This CDR3 is 16 amino acids long. The CDR3 here is CASSLLGGVNTGELFF. DNA of the CDR3: TGTGCCAGCAGTTTACTTGGCGGGGTTAACACCGGGGAGCTGTTTTTT.

V and J are TRBV7-2 and TRBJ2-3; the D is unclear. V was pared by 5 bases and J by 3 bases, with 12 bases between. CDR1 and CDR2 from the germline V gene are SGHTA and FQGNSA. The CDR3 has 14 amino acids. The CDR3 DNA follows: TGTGCCAGCAGCCAAAACCGGCAAACAGATACGCAGTATTTT. Amino acid sequence: CASSQNRQTDTQYF.

This clonotype was observed once. The junction departs from the called germline gene at one end, perhaps through a read error. The V gene is TRBV27, the J gene TRBJ1-2, with a tentative D call TRBD1 (5 bases). Germline V gene lookup returns CDR1 MNHEY and CDR2 SMNVEV (reference sequence). CDR3 length: 15 amino acids. DNA for the CDR3: TGTACCAGCAGTTTTTCCGGAACAGGAAACTATGGCTACACCTTC. It codes for CTSSFSGTGNYGYTF.

The chain has TRBV5-1 and TRBJ1-6, with D possibly TRBD1 on 5 matching bases. The germline V gene has CDR1 SGHRS and CDR2 YFSETQ. This CDR3 comprises 17 residues. V dropped 3 bases and J dropped 6 bases, with 19 bases sitting between them. CDR3 coding DNA: TGCGCCAGCAGCTCTGTGGTTACGCAGGGCTTTAATTCACCCCTCCACTTT. Translating it yields CASSSVVTQGFNSPLHF.

This chain connects TRBV3-1 to TRBJ2-3, with 8 positions matching TRBD2. Germline V gene sequence: CDR1 LGHDT, CDR2 YNNKEL (reference sequence). J gave up 6 bases and V 6 bases, and 8 bases lay outside the gene matches. This CDR3 comprises 14 residues. The CDR3 spells CASRSGGLRDTQYF. As DNA, the CDR3 is TGTGCCAGCAGATCGGGGGGGCTACGGGATACGCAGTATTTT.

V is TRBV20-1 and J is TRBJ2-7; a weak D match, TRBD1 (6 bases). This CDR3 region has 15 residues. Per the germline V gene, CDR1 is DFQATT and CDR2 is SNEGSKA (reference sequence). The germline V and J ends were trimmed by 6 bases and 2 bases, with 20 bases remaining between them. CDR3 loop: CSAMDSQEVPYEQYF. CDR3 in DNA: TGCAGTGCGATGGACAGTCAAGAAGTGCCCTACGAGCAGTACTTC.

Concerning this clonotype: A much larger clone differs by one base, so this may be a read error. V gene TRBV20-1 combines with J gene TRBJ1-2; possibly TRBD1 for D (5 bases). Trimming took off 3 bases at V and 7 bases at J, with 9 bases between the two ends. Germline-derived CDR1 and CDR2 are DFQATT and SNEGSKA (reference sequence). This CDR3 spans 11 amino acids. CDR3 sequence: CSARDTCGYTF. The DNA of the CDR3 is TGCAGTGCTAGGGACACCTGTGGCTACACCTTC.

The chain links TRBV9 to TRBJ1-5; no definite D call. Germline lookup yields CDR1 SGDLS and CDR2 YYNGEE. The V end was cut by 0 bases, the J end by 2 bases, with 15 bases between. This CDR3 has 17 amino acids. CDR3 sequence: CASSVDAATRGNQPQHF. The CDR3 coding sequence is TGTGCCAGCAGCGTAGACGCGGCGACAAGGGGCAATCAGCCCCAGCATTTT. Combining the CDR3 with reference TRBV9 and TRBJ1-5 gives the whole variable domain DSGVTQTPKHLITATGQRVTLRCSPRSGDLSVYWYQQSLDQGLQFLIQYYNGEERAKGNILERFSAQQFPDLHSELNLSSLELGDSALYFCASSVDAATRGNQPQHFGDGTRLSIL.

This clonotype occurred many times. The genes are TRBV9 and TRBJ1-2, with a possible D match to TRBD1 (5 bases). There are 13 residues in the CDR3. Trimming took off 0 bases at V and 2 bases at J, with 5 bases between the two ends. Looked up from germline, CDR1 is SGDLS and CDR2 is YYNGEE. In nucleotides, the CDR3 is TGTGCCAGCAGCGTAGGGACAAACTATGGCTACACCTTC. Translating it yields CASSVGTNYGYTF.

V is TRBV4-3 and J is TRBJ2-1; D perhaps matches TRBD1 (5 bases). Germline assignment: CDR1 LGHNA and CDR2 YSLEER. The CDR3 contains 13 residues. Between the trimmed V and J ends, which lost 1 base and 8 bases, there was a span of 9 bases. This chain's CDR3 is CASSQARGHEQFF. The CDR3 DNA reads as TGCGCCAGCAGCCAAGCTAGGGGCCATGAGCAGTTCTTC.

The CDR3 DNA is TGCAGTGCTAGTGACAGAGAGAAGACATACGAGCAGTACTTC. Protein: CSASDREKTYEQYF. This sequence joins TRBV20-1 and TRBJ2-7; TRBD1 might be the D (5 bases). The CDR3 length is 14 residues. Germline V gene data show CDR1 as DFQATT and CDR2 as SNEGSKA (reference sequence). V was shortened by 3 bases and J by 4 bases, with 16 bases between the two germline ends.

In DNA, the CDR3 is TGTGCCAGCAGTTACTTTTCGGGGGTCAACAATGAGCAGTTCTTC. The encoded protein is CASSYFSGVNNEQFF. The chain recombines TRBV6-5 with TRBJ2-1; weak D call: TRBD2 (6 bases). Trimming took 1 base from V and 5 from J, leaving 12 bases between them. The V gene's germline CDR1 is MNHEY and CDR2 SVGAGI. The CDR3 loop spans 15 amino acids.

The chain has TRBV2 and TRBJ2-5; D remains ambiguous. Trimming removed 0 bases from V and 4 bases from J, with 9 bases in between. Per germline, CDR1 SNHLY and CDR2 FYNNEI. This CDR3 contains 14 residues. CDR3 protein: CASSEAGIRETQYF. In DNA form, the CDR3 reads TGTGCCAGCAGTGAAGCGGGGATTAGAGAGACCCAGTACTTC.

This clonotype was seen once. This rearrangement joins TRBV5-5 to TRBJ2-5; D could derive from TRBD1 or TRBD2 (5 bases each). Trimming stripped 4 bases from V and 5 bases from J, with 21 bases between. Germline lookup yields CDR1 SGHKS and CDR2 YYEKEE (reference sequence). The CDR3 spans 16 residues. The chain's CDR3 is CASSRRGADVSETQYF. The CDR3, as DNA: TGTGCCAGCAGCCGGCGAGGGGCAGATGTTAGCGAGACCCAGTACTTC.

Comments on this clonotype: This may come from a read error, since a much larger clone is one base off. The rearrangement links TRBV4-1 to TRBJ2-7; 12 bases are a match to TRBD2. The germline V gene has CDR1 MGHRA and CDR2 YSYEKL. The CDR3 is 18 residues long. Germline trimming cut 0 bases from V and 7 bases from J; bases unmatched to any gene: 13. DNA for the CDR3: TGCGCCAGCAGCCAAGATTGGACTAGCGGGAAGACCCACAATGAGCAGTACTTC. Residues: CASSQDWTSGKTHNEQYF.

This clonotype was picked up many times. The CDR3 sequence: CASSLGTGNLYGYTF. DNA of the CDR3: TGTGCCAGCAGCTTAGGGACAGGGAACCTCTATGGCTACACCTTC. The J gene is TRBJ1-2, the V gene TRBV7-9; TRBD1 agrees at 8 bases. V was pared by 1 base and J by 4 bases, with 5 bases of the junction left unmatched. The CDR3 covers 15 residues. Germline CDR1 and CDR2: SEHNR and FQNEAQ (reference sequence).